What follows is one T cell receptor (beta chain) and its context. The antigen is not known. Other DNA variants within this sample encode the same CDR3. Trimming took off 2 bases at V and 0 bases at J, with 7 bases between the two ends. The CDR3 is 14 residues long. Germline V gene data show CDR1 as SGDLS and CDR2 as YYNGEE. The data were obtained in a study of siplizumab effects on memory and regulatory T cells. Some clones are missing from TCRdb's copy, which holds only in-frame ones; the method was immunoSEQ multiplex PCR. This table has more than 85,000 clones, more than 90% appearing once. Study-wide findings and caveats: Naive or memory phenotype was unassignable for roughly 75-97% of proliferating CD4+ or CD8+ clones. Left unconfirmed was the suppressive function of proliferating Tregs from siplizumab cultures. Apparently more diverse than memory cells, naive T cells also seemed major alloresponse contributors.

Sequencing input: CD4+ T cells sorted from blood. The source is a human donor in good health. Some clones in this sample may be carry-over from other donors' samples. The V call is TRBV9, the J call TRBJ2-3; D remains ambiguous. CDR3 sequence reads: CASSVGLSTDTQYF. The CDR3 coding sequence is TGTGCCAGCAGCGTTGGTCTAAGCACAGATACGCAGTATTTT.